These 22 T cell receptor beta chains originate from one sample sequenced in a study of blood T cells in healthy people across ages. Primed by a sample-barcoded 5' primer and a J-beta primer mix, a second PCR proceeded for roughly 6 to 12 cycles. TCRdb processed the 5' RACE reads anew with MiXCR; each CDR3 protein has one entry. The sample has some 880,000 distinct CDR3 sequences, around 34% seen once. The sample taken for sequencing was blood. These receptors all come from a man between 18 and 29 years old in good health.

The chain recombines TRBV12-3 or TRBV12-4 with TRBJ2-5, with D possibly being TRBD2 (6 bases). The V end was cut by 6 bases, the J end by 1 base, with 15 bases between. CDR3 length: 15 residues. CDR3 in amino acids: CASSLLRRVQETQYF. The DNA for the CDR3 is TGTGCCAGCAGCCTGTTGAGGAGGGTCCAAGAGACCCAGTACTTC.

This clonotype turned up a few times. The chain recombines TRBV29-1 with TRBJ2-1, with D possibly being TRBD2 (6 bases). The length of the CDR3 is 15 residues. V lost 5 bases and J 6 bases, leaving 20 bases between the germline ends. Germline V gene lookup returns CDR1 SQVTM and CDR2 ANQGSEA. The CDR3 DNA reads as TGCAGCGTTCTTGAAAGTAGGGGACTCTTCAATGAGCAGTTCTTC. Protein: CSVLESRGLFNEQFF.

The chain is built from TRBV20-1 and TRBJ1-1, with 12 bases aligning to TRBD1. Looked up from germline, CDR1 is DFQATT and CDR2 is SNEGSKA (reference sequence). V gave up 2 bases and J gave up 5 bases; unmatched junction bases: 18. This CDR3 is built from 19 residues. In DNA, the CDR3 is TGCAGTGCTAGACGATCCGGGACAGGGGGCCAGATAAGGGGGACTGAAGCTTTCTTT. This codes for CSARRSGTGGQIRGTEAFF.

This clonotype was recorded many times. The chain recombines TRBV6-6 with TRBJ2-7; 7 nucleotides line up with TRBD1. Germline-derived CDR1 and CDR2 are MNHNY and SVGAGI (reference sequence). V was clipped by 0 bases and J by 4 bases; unmatched bases: 6. The CDR3 length is 15 residues. The CDR3 region is CASSYSQGQRYEQYF. In DNA, the CDR3 is TGTGCCAGCAGTTACTCGCAGGGACAGAGGTACGAGCAGTACTTC.

This chain links TRBV27 with TRBJ2-7, with TRBD2 matching 9 bases. J was trimmed by 7 bases and V by 4 bases; bases with no gene match: 5. CDR3 size: 13 residues. The germline V gene encodes CDR1 MNHEY and CDR2 SMNVEV (reference sequence). The CDR3 is CASSSLAGYEQYF. The CDR3, as DNA: TGTGCCAGCAGTTCTCTAGCGGGGTATGAGCAGTACTTC.

This clonotype was detected only a few times. The chain couples TRBV15 to TRBJ2-4; D is ambiguous. Trimming left V 5 bases short and J 13 bases short, with 21 bases between. This CDR3 has 14 amino acids. The germline CDR1 and CDR2 sequences are LNHNV and YYDKDF (reference sequence). CDR3 protein: CATSGGTVYNEQYF. The CDR3 region has the DNA TGTGCCACCAGCGGCGGAACGGTTTACAATGAGCAGTACTTC.

V is TRBV7-2 and J is TRBJ2-2; D gene unclear. The V end was cut by 4 bases, the J end by 1 base, with 13 bases between. The length of the CDR3 is 16 residues. The germline V gene encodes CDR1 SGHTA and CDR2 FQGNSA. This CDR3 is CASSYSTKGNTGELFF. For the CDR3, the DNA is TGTGCCAGCAGCTACAGCACGAAAGGGAACACCGGGGAGCTGTTTTTT.

Remarks on this clonotype: This sequence may be a read error, since a much larger clone differs from it by one base. The DNA of the CDR3 is TGCAGCGCGGGACAGGGAAGGAGTGAGCAGTACTTC. It yields the protein CSAGQGRSEQYF. The chain couples TRBV29-1 to TRBJ2-5; 9 positions agree with TRBD1. Germline values: CDR1 SQVTM, CDR2 ANQGSEA. This CDR3 has 12 amino acids. The trim removed 7 bases at V and 11 bases at J, leaving 11 bases unmatched.

In DNA, the CDR3 is TGTGCCAGCAGTTACTTCGAGAGGGGATGGGACACTGAAGCTTTCTTT. Protein sequence: CASSYFERGWDTEAFF. The rearrangement links TRBV6-2 or TRBV6-3 to TRBJ1-1; TRBD1 is a possible D gene (5 bases). The CDR3 extends over 16 amino acids. Germline V CDR1 and CDR2: MNHEY, SVGEGT. Trimming shortened V by 1 base and J by 3 bases, and 15 bases separated the two germline ends.

The J gene is TRBJ2-5, the V gene TRBV12-5, with 8 bases aligning to TRBD2. Losses at the gene ends were 8 bases for V and 3 bases for J; bases not matched to a gene: 8. Germline V gene sequence: CDR1 LGHNT, CDR2 FRNRAP. This CDR3 has 14 amino acids. CDR3 loop: CASKSGSLEETQYF. DNA of the CDR3: TGTGCTAGTAAGAGCGGGAGTTTGGAAGAGACCCAGTACTTC.

This rearrangement joins TRBV7-9 to TRBJ2-2, with 8 positions matching TRBD1. CDR1 and CDR2 from the germline V gene are SEHNR and FQNEAQ (reference sequence). J lost 3 bases, V lost 2 bases, and 5 bases had no gene match. The CDR3 runs to 16 residues. CDR3 coding DNA: TGTGCCAGCAGCTTAATACTGACAGGGGACACCGGGGAGCTGTTTTTT. Protein product: CASSLILTGDTGELFF. Variable domain in full (rest from reference TRBV7-9 and TRBJ2-2): DTGVSQNPRHKITKRGQNVTFRCDPISEHNRLYWYRQTLGQGPEFLTYFQNEAQLEKSRLLSDRFSAERPKGSFSTLEIQRTEQGDSAMYLCASSLILTGDTGELFFGEGSRLTVL.

This clonotype was detected only a few times. The gene calls are TRBV4-1 and TRBJ1-1; tentative D call: TRBD1 (6 bases). This CDR3 is 18 amino acids long. CDR1 is MGHRA and CDR2 is YSYEKL in the germline V gene. Trimming stripped 0 bases from V and 1 base from J, with 18 bases between. DNA of the CDR3: TGCGCCAGCAGCCAAGACAGGGGAGAATTTGAGAGGAACACTGAAGCTTTCTTT. It translates to CASSQDRGEFERNTEAFF.

The rearrangement links TRBV6-6 to TRBJ1-1, with a possible D match to TRBD1 (5 bases). The germline gives CDR1 MNHNY, CDR2 SVGAGI (reference sequence). The V gene lost 0 bases and the J gene lost 2 bases, with 10 bases spanning the gap. The CDR3 contains 15 residues. The CDR3 bases are TGTGCCAGCAGTTACTCTGGGGGAACAAACACTGAAGCTTTCTTT. Residues: CASSYSGGTNTEAFF.

CDR3 protein: CASSRDVETQYF. CDR3 nucleotide sequence: TGTGCCAGCAGCCGGGACGTTGAGACCCAGTACTTC. This chain links TRBV7-9 with TRBJ2-5; D is tentatively TRBD1 or TRBD2 (5 bases each). CDR1 and CDR2 from the germline V gene are SEHNR and FQNEAQ (reference sequence). V lost 5 bases and J 5 bases, leaving 9 bases between the germline ends. This CDR3 comprises 12 residues.

Remarks on this clonotype: Since a much larger clone is just one base distant, this may be a read error. This chain joins TRBV27 and TRBJ2-5; possibly TRBD1 for D (6 bases). The J call may be mistaken, given a closer DNA end match to TRBJ2-7. Germline CDR1 and CDR2: MNHEY and SMNVEV (reference sequence). The CDR3 runs to 15 residues. CDR3 DNA: TGTGCCGGCACCGCCTTTCCGGGACAATTATACGAGCAGTACTTC. This gives the protein CAGTAFPGQLYEQYF.

This rearrangement joins TRBV7-9 to TRBJ2-7; 7 bases match TRBD1. From germline, CDR1 is SEHNR and CDR2 FQNEAQ (reference sequence). V gave up 5 bases and J gave up 4 bases; unmatched junction bases: 8. The CDR3 has 14 amino acids. The CDR3, as DNA: TGTGCCAGCAGCACGTCCCGGGACAGTTACGAGCAGTACTTC. It translates to CASSTSRDSYEQYF.

The chain has TRBV20-1 and TRBJ2-1; D uncertain. Germline values: CDR1 DFQATT, CDR2 SNEGSKA (reference sequence). The CDR3 is made up of 12 amino acids. The V and J ends lost 3 bases and 5 bases respectively, with 8 bases between them. CDR3 sequence: CSARGSHNEQFF. The CDR3 coding sequence is TGCAGTGCTAGGGGGTCCCACAATGAGCAGTTCTTC.

In its sample, this clonotype was seen a few times. V and J are TRBV12-3 or TRBV12-4 and TRBJ2-4; D is uncertain. The V gene lost 2 bases and the J gene lost 2 bases, with 22 bases spanning the gap. The CDR3 is 19 amino acids. CDR3 amino acids: CASSLFGPAGRISKNIQYF. The CDR3 DNA is TGTGCCAGCAGTTTATTCGGCCCGGCCGGCAGGATTTCCAAAAACATTCAGTACTTC.

This clonotype was seen repeatedly, ten times or more. The gene calls are TRBV30 and TRBJ2-3; 7 positions match TRBD2. The CDR3 is 18 amino acids. V gave up 0 bases and J gave up 4 bases; unmatched junction bases: 16. CDR1 is GTSNPN, CDR2 SVGIG, per germline (reference sequence). CDR3 nucleotides: TGTGCCTGGAGTGTACCCTTTTGGACTAGTAGTGCGGCAGATACGCAGTATTTT. Amino acid sequence: CAWSVPFWTSSAADTQYF.

Details on this clonotype: An end of the junction does not agree with germline; a read error may underlie this. The chain has TRBV6-6 and TRBJ2-2; weak D call: TRBD2 (5 bases). CDR1 is MNHNY and CDR2 is SVGAGI in the germline V gene (reference sequence). The CDR3 covers 14 residues. Here the CDR3 DNA reads TGTGCCAGCAGATGGACCCCAGAAGACGGGGAGCCGTTTTTT. As protein: CASRWTPEDGEPFF.

The table lists this clonotype with a few counts. V is TRBV5-1 and J is TRBJ1-5; 9 bases map to TRBD1. Germline V gives CDR1 SGHRS, CDR2 YFSETQ. The CDR3 has 15 residues. Losses at the gene ends were 4 bases for V and 4 bases for J; bases not matched to a gene: 6. The CDR3 loop reads CASSPLGQGNQPQHF. The DNA for the CDR3 is TGCGCCAGCAGCCCACTGGGACAGGGTAATCAGCCCCAGCATTTT.

This clonotype was observed a handful of times. The chain combines TRBV3-1 with TRBJ1-2; D remains ambiguous. The germline V and J ends were trimmed by 1 base and 8 bases, with 11 bases remaining between them. CDR3 length: 13 amino acids. The germline V gene has CDR1 LGHDT and CDR2 YNNKEL (reference sequence). In nucleotides, the CDR3 is TGTGCCAGCAGCCAAGGGGATGCGGGGGGCTACACCTTC. Protein product: CASSQGDAGGYTF.